The table lists the clone carrying this T cell receptor beta chain with a count of one. The antigen remains undetermined. This specimen comes from a study of T cell responses to AZD1222 COVID-19 vaccine. Study results and caveats: Donors skewed white British and female; clonal diversity was possibly underestimated. Repertoire collection took place solely once the T cell response had peaked. Unmutated variant regions are reportedly the target of nearly half of TCRs that are spike-specific.

TCRdb's table, derived via immunoSEQ multiplex PCR, lists solely in-frame clones and lacks some. Here the sample spans 20,000 to 25,000 clones, around 83% being singletons. The analysis combined second doses at about 4 or about 12 weeks. Sequenced material: peripheral blood, taken 28 days after the second AZD1222 dose. The source of this sequence is an adult who received the AZD1222 COVID-19 vaccine.

The CDR3 is CASGTSGRAAGELFF. The CDR3 DNA is TGTGCCAGCGGCACTAGCGGGAGGGCCGCCGGGGAGCTGTTTTTT. The V call is TRBV5-4, the J call TRBJ2-2, with 13 bases lining up with TRBD2. Germline V gives CDR1 SGHNT, CDR2 YYREEE (reference sequence). The CDR3 consists of 15 residues. Losses at the gene ends were 7 bases for V and 6 bases for J; bases not matched to a gene: 6. Full variable domain (rest looked up from reference TRBV5-4 and TRBJ2-2): ETGVTQSPTHLIKTRGQQVTLRCSSQSGHNTVSWYQQALGQGPQFIFQYYREEENGRGNFPPRFSGLQFPNYSSELNVNALELDDSALYLCASGTSGRAAGELFFGEGSRLTVL.